In this sample, the clone carrying this T cell receptor beta chain turned up once. This entry comes from a study of control samples from healthy donors and cancer patients. The repertoire was sequenced with immunoSEQ multiplex PCR; TCRdb's copy has only in-frame clones and lacks some. The sample carries approximately 150,000 clones, 85% to 90% recorded once. The V gene lost 3 bases and the J gene lost 8 bases, with 12 bases spanning the gap. There are 13 residues in the CDR3. The source is a young man in good health. Input material: blood. The chain carries TRBV12-3 or TRBV12-4 and TRBJ2-3; D is unclear. CDR3 sequence (DNA): TGTGCCAGCAGTTTTCTCCCTGTTAGTACGCAGTATTTT. Translating gives CASSFLPVSTQYF.